This TCR beta chain was found in a study of T cells after somatic rescue of genetic block. The table came from immunoSEQ multiplex PCR; TCRdb's copy has only in-frame clones and leaves some out. Of tens of thousands of clones listed, about 90% are singletons. The CDR3 is 15 residues long. The receptor was derived from a woman under 30. The J gene is TRBJ1-1, the V gene TRBV21-1; TRBD1, as called in the table, went unchecked against the DNA. TRBV21-1 is assigned pseudogene status. Sample: peripheral blood mononuclear cells (PBMCs). DNA of the CDR3: TGTGCCAGCGATGTAGGGACAGGAAAGAACACTGAAGCTTTCTTT. It encodes CASDVGTGKNTEAFF.